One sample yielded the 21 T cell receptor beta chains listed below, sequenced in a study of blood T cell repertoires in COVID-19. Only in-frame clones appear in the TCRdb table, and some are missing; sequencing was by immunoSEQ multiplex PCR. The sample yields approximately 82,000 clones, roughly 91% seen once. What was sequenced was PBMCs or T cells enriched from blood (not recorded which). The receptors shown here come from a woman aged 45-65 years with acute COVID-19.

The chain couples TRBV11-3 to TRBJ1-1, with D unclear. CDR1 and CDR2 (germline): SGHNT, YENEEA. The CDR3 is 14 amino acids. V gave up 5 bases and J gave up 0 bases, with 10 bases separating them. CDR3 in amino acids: CASSLRTLNTEAFF. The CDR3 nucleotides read TGTGCCAGCAGCCTACGGACTCTGAACACTGAAGCTTTCTTT.

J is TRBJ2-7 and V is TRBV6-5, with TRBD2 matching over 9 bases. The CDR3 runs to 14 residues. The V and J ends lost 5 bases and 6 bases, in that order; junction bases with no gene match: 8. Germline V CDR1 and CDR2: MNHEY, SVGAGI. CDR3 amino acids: CASSLSGRRGEQYF. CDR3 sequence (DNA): TGTGCCAGCAGTCTTAGCGGGAGAAGGGGCGAGCAGTACTTC.

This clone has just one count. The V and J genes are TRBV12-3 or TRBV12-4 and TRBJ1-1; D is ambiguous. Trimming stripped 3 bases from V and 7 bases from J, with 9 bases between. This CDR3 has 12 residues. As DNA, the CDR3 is TGTGCCAGCAGTTTCGGGAAGATTGAAGCTTTCTTT. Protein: CASSFGKIEAFF.

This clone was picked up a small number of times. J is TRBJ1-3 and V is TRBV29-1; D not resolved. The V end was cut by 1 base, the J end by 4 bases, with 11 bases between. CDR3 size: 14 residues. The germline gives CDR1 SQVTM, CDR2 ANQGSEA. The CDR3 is CSVEVQERGNTIYF. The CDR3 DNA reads TGCAGCGTTGAAGTCCAAGAGAGGGGAAACACCATATATTTT.

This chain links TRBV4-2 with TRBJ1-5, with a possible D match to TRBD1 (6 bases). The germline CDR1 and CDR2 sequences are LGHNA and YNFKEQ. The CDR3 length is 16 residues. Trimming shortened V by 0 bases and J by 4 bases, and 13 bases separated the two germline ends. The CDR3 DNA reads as TGTGCCAGCAGCCAAGATGGGGGTCAGGGGAATCAGCCCCAGCATTTT. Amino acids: CASSQDGGQGNQPQHF.

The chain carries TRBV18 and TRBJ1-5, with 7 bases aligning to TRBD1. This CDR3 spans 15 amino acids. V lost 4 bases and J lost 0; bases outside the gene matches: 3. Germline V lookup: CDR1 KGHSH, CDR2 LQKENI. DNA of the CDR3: TGTGCCAGCTCACGGGACAGTGATAGCAATCAGCCCCAGCATTTT. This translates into CASSRDSDSNQPQHF.

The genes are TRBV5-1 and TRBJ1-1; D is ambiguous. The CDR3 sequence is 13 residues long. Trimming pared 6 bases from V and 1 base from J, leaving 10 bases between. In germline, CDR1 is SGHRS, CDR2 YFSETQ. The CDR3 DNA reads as TGCGCCAGCACCTCGGCGGAGAACACTGAAGCTTTCTTT. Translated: CASTSAENTEAFF.

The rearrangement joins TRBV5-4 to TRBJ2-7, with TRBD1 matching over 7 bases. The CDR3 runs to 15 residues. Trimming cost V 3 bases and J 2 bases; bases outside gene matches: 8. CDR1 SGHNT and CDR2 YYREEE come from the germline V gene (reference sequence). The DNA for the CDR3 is TGTGCCAGCAGCTCCCCGGGACAGATGGCCTACGAGCAGTACTTC. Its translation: CASSSPGQMAYEQYF. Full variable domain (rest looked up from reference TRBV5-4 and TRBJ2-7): ETGVTQSPTHLIKTRGQQVTLRCSSQSGHNTVSWYQQALGQGPQFIFQYYREEENGRGNFPPRFSGLQFPNYSSELNVNALELDDSALYLCASSSPGQMAYEQYFGPGTRLTVT.

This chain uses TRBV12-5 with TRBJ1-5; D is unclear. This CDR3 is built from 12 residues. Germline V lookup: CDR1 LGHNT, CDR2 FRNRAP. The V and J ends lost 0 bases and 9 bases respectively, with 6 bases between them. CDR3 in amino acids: CASGLVHMPQHF. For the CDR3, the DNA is TGTGCTAGTGGTTTGGTACATATGCCCCAGCATTTT.

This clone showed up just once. CDR3: CAILGTENNYGYTF. The CDR3 DNA reads as TGTGCCATCTTGGGGACAGAAAATAACTATGGCTACACCTTC. The rearrangement links TRBV10-3 to TRBJ1-2, with 7 bases matching TRBD1. V was pared by 8 bases and J by 1 base, with 7 bases of the junction left unmatched. The CDR3 consists of 14 residues. From germline, CDR1 is ENHRY and CDR2 SYGVKD.

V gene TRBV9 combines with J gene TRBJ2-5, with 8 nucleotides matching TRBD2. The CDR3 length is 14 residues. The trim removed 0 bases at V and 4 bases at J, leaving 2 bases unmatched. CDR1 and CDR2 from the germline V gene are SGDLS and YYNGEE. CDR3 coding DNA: TGTGCCAGCAGCGTAGCGGGAGGGGCAGAGACCCAGTACTTC. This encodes CASSVAGGAETQYF.

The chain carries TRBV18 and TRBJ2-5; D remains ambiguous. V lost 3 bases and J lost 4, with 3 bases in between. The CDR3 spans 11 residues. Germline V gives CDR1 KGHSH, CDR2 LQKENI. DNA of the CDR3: TGTGCCAGCTCACCCAGAGAGACCCAGTACTTC. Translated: CASSPRETQYF.

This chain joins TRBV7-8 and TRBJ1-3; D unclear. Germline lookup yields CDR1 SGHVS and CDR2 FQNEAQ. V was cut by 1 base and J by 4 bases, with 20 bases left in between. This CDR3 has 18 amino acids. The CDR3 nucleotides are TGTGCCAGCAGCTTAGGGATAAGCGTAAGAGGGAGAGGAAACACCATATATTTT. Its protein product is CASSLGISVRGRGNTIYF.

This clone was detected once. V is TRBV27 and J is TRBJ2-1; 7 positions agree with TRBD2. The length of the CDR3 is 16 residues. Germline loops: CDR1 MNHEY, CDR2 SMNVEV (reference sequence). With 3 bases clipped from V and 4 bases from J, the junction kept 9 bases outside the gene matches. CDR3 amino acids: CASSLTWGGSYNEQFF. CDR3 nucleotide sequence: TGTGCCAGCAGTTTGACGTGGGGCGGGAGTTACAATGAGCAGTTCTTC.

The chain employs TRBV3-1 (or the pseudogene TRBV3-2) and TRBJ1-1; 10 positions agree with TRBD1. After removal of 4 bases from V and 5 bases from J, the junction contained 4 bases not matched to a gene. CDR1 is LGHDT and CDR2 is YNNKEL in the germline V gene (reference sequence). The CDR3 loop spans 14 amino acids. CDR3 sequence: CASSLRTGGTEAFF. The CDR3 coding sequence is TGTGCCAGCAGCCTCCGGACAGGGGGGACTGAAGCTTTCTTT.

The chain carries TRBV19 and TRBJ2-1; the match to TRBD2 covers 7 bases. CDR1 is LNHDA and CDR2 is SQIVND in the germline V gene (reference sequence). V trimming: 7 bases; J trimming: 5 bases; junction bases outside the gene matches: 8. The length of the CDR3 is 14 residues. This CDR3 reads CASNGGSSHNEQFF. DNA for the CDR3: TGTGCCAGTAACGGCGGGAGTTCTCACAATGAGCAGTTCTTC.

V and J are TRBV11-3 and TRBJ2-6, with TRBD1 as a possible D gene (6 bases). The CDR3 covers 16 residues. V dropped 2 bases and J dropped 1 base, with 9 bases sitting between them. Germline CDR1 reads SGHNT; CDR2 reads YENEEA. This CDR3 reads CASSLNRASGANVLTF. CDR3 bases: TGTGCCAGCAGCTTAAACAGGGCGTCTGGGGCCAACGTCCTGACTTTC.

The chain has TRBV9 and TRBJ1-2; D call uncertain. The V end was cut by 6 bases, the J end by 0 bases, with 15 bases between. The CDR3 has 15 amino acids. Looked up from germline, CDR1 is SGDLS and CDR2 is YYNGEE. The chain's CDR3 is CASTQYTAPNYGYTF. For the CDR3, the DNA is TGTGCCAGCACCCAGTACACCGCCCCTAACTATGGCTACACCTTC.

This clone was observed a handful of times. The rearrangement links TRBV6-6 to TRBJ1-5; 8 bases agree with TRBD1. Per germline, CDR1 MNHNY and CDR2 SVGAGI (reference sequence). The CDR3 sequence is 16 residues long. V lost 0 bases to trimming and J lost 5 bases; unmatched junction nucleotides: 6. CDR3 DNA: TGTGCCAGCAGTTACTCGACAGGGGAGTCCGATCAGCCCCAGCATTTT. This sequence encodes CASSYSTGESDQPQHF.

Here the CDR3 DNA reads TGTGCCAGCAGCCAAGAAGACATAGACTATGGCTACACCTTC. This translates into CASSQEDIDYGYTF. The V and J genes are TRBV3-1 (or the pseudogene TRBV3-2) and TRBJ1-2; D not certain. CDR1 and CDR2 from the germline V gene are LGHDT and YNNKEL (reference sequence). The CDR3 runs 14 residues. V lost 0 bases, J lost 3 bases, and 8 bases lay in between.

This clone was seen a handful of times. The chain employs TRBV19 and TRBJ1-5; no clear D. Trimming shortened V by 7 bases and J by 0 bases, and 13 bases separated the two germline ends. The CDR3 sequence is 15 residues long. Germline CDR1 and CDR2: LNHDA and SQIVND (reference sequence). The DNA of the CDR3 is TGTGCCAGTACCCGGGATCCCAATAGCAATCAGCCCCAGCATTTT. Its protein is CASTRDPNSNQPQHF.